This T cell receptor beta chain was documented in a study of T cells in women clearing cervical HPV infection. Overall study context: Only a few women had HLA typing results available.

Profiled with immunoSEQ multiplex PCR; TCRdb holds only in-frame clones, not every one. The data show over 10,000 clones, and the top ten clones hold about 9.4%. Germline trimming cut 4 bases from V and 4 bases from J; bases unmatched to any gene: 11. This CDR3 has 16 amino acids. From germline, CDR1 is LNHDA and CDR2 SQIVND (reference sequence). Worth noting for this clone: With the read ending 3 residues before the CDR3 end, the germline J gene is used to fill in that end.

The sequence was obtained from a woman between 18 and 75 years old with a cervical HPV16 infection that either progressed to CIN3+ or cleared (not recorded which). Sequencing input: blood buffy coat. The V gene is TRBV19, the J gene TRBJ2-5, with TRBD1 matching over 8 bases. The CDR3 loop reads CASSSYGRGLGETQYF. The sequenced CDR3 bases are TGTGCCAGTAGTAGCTACGGCAGGGGGCTTGGAGAGACC. The full variable domain, completed using reference TRBV19 and TRBJ2-5, is DGGITQSPKYLFRKEGQNVTLSCEQNLNHDAMYWYRQDPGQGLRLIYYSQIVNDFQKGDIAEGYSVSREKKESFPLTVTSAQKNPTAFYLCASSSYGRGLGETQYFGPGTRLLVL.